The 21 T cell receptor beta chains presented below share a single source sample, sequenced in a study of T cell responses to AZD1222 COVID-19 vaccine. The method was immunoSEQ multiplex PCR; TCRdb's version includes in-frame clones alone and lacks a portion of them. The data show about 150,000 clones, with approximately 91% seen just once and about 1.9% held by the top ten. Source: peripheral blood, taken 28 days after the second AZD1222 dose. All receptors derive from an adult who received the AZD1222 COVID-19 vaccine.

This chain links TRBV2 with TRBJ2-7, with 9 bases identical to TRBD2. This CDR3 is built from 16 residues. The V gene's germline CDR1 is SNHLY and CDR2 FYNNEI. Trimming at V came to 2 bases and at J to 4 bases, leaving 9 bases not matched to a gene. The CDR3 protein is CASSERRLAGMYEQYF. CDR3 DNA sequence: TGTGCCAGCAGTGAAAGGCGGCTAGCGGGAATGTACGAGCAGTACTTC.

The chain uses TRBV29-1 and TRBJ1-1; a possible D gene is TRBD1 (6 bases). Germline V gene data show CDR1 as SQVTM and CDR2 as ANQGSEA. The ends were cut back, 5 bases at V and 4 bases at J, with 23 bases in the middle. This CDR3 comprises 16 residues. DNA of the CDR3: TGCAGCGTTCGTTCGGAGAACGGGGGGCTTTTCACTGAAGCTTTCTTT. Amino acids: CSVRSENGGLFTEAFF.

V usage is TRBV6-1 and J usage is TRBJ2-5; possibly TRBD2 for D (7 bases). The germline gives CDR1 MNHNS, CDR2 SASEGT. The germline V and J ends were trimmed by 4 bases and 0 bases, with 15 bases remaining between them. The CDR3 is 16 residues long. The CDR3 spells CASSGRGRGYQETQYF. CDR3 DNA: TGTGCCAGCAGTGGTCGAGGGAGGGGGTACCAAGAGACCCAGTACTTC.

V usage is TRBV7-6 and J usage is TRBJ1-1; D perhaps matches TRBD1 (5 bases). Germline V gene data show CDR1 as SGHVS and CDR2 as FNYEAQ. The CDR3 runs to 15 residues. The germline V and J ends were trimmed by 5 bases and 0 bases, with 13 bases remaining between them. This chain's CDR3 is CASSLQGLLNTEAFF. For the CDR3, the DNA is TGTGCCAGCAGCCTCCAGGGACTGCTGAACACTGAAGCTTTCTTT.

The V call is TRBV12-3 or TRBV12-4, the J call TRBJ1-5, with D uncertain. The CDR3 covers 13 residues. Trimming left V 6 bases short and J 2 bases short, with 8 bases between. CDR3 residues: CASSSHGNQPQHF. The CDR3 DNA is TGTGCCAGCAGCAGCCATGGCAATCAGCCCCAGCATTTT.

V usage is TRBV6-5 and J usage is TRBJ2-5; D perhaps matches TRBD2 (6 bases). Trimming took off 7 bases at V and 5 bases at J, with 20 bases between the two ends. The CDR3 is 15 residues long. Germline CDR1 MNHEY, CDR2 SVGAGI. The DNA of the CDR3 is TGTGCCAGCAACGCGGGGCCGGGTTGGATTGAGACCCAGTACTTC. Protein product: CASNAGPGWIETQYF.

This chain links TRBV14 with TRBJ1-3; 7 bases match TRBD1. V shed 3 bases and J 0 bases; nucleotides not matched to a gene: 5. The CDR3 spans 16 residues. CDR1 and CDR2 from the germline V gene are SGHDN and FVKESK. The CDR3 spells CASSQGQLSSGNTIYF. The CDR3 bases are TGTGCCAGCAGCCAGGGACAGCTAAGCTCTGGAAACACCATATATTTT.

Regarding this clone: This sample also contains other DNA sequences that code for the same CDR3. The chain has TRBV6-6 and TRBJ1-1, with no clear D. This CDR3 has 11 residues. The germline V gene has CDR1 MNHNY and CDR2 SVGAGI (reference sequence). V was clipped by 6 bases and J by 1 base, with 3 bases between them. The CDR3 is CASSTNTEAFF. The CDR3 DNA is TGTGCCAGCAGCACGAACACTGAAGCTTTCTTT.

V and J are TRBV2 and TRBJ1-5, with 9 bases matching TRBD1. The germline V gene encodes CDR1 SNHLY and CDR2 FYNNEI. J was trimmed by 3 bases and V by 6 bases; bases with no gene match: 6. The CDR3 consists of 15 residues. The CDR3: CASSGDRADNQPQHF. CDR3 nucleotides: TGTGCCAGCAGCGGGGACAGGGCGGACAATCAGCCCCAGCATTTT.

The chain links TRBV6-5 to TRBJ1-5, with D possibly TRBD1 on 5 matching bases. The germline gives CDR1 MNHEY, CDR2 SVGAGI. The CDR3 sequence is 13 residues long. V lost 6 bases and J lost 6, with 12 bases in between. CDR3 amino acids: CASRAGLGQPQHF. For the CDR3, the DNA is TGTGCCAGCAGAGCGGGACTGGGTCAGCCCCAGCATTTT.

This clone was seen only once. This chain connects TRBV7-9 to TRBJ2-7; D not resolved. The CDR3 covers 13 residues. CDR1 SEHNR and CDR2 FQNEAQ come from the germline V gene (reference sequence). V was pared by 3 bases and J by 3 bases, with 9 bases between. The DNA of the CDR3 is TGTGCCAGCAGCTTTGGGATGTTCTACGAGCAGTACTTC. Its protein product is CASSFGMFYEQYF.

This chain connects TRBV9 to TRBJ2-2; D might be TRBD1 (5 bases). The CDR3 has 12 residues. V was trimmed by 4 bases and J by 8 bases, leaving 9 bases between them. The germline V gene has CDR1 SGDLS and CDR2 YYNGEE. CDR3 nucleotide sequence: TGTGCCAGCAGCACCCGACAGGGGGAGCTGTTTTTT. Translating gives CASSTRQGELFF.

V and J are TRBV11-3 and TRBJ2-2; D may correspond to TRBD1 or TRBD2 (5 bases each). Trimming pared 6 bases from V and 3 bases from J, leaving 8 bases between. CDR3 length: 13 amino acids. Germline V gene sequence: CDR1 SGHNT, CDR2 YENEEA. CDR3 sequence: CASSRGDTGELFF. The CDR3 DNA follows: TGTGCCAGCAGTAGGGGAGACACCGGGGAGCTGTTTTTT.

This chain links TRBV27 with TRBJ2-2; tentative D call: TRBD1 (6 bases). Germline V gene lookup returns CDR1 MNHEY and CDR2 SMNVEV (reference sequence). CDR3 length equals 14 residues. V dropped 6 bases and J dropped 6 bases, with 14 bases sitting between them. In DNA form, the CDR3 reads TGTGCCAGCAGACCTCAGGGGATAGCCGGGGAGCTGTTTTTT. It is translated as CASRPQGIAGELFF.

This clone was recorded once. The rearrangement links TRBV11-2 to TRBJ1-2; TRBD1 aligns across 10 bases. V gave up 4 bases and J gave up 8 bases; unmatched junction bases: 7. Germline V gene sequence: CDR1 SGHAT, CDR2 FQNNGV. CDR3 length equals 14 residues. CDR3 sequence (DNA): TGTGCCAGCAGCTCGCCGACAGGGGGCAAAGGCTACACCTTC. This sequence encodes CASSSPTGGKGYTF.

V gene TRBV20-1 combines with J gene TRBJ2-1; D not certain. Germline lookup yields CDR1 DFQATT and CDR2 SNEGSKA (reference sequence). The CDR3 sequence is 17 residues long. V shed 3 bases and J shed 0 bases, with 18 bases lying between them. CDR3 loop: CSASRQAQIVSYNEQFF. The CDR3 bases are TGCAGTGCTAGTCGTCAGGCTCAGATTGTCTCCTACAATGAGCAGTTCTTC.

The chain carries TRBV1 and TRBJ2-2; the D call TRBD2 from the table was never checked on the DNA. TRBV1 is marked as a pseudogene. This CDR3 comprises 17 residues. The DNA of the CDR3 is TGCACCAGCAGCCAAGATGTGGCGGGGAGGAACACCGGGGAGCTGTTTTTT. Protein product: CTSSQDVAGRNTGELFF.

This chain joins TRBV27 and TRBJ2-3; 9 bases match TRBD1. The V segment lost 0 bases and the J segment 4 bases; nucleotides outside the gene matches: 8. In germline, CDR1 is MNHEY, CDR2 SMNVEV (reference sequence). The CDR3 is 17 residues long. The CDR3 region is CASSLSIATGGSDTQYF. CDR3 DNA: TGTGCCAGCAGTTTATCTATCGCGACAGGGGGGTCAGATACGCAGTATTTT.

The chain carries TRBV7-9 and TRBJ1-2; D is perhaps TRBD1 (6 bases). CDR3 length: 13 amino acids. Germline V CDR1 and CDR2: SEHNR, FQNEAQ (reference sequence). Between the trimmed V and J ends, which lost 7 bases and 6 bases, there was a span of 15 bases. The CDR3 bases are TGTGCCAGCATCGCACGGGGGGCAGATGGCTACACCTTC. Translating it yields CASIARGADGYTF.

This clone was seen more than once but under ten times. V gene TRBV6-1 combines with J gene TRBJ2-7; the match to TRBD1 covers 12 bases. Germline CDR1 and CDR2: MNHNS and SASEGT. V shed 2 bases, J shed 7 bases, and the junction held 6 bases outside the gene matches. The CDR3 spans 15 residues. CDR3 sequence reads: CASSESGTGGSEQYF. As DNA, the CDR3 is TGTGCCAGCAGTGAATCCGGGACAGGGGGCAGTGAGCAGTACTTC.

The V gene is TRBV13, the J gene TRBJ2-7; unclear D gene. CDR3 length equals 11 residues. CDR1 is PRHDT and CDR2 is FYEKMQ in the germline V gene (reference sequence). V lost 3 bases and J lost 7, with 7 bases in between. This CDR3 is CASSLLGEQYF. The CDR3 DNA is TGTGCCAGCAGCTTGTTGGGGGAGCAGTACTTC.